The count of the clone carrying this T cell receptor beta chain is one. This CDR3 spans 16 amino acids. With 4 bases clipped from V and 2 bases from J, the junction kept 5 bases outside the gene matches. Germline V gene data show CDR1 as SGHRS and CDR2 as YFSETQ. The table came from immunoSEQ multiplex PCR; TCRdb's copy has only in-frame clones and leaves some out. The sample has 35,000 to 45,000 clones, 85% to 95% seen once. These data belong to a study of OX40 agonist ivuxolimab in advanced cancers. The chain couples TRBV5-1 to TRBJ2-3; TRBD2 aligns across 12 bases. Sequenced here: CD4+ or CD8+ T cells sorted from blood, sampled in a trial of the OX40 agonist ivuxolimab. The source is an adult with an advanced solid tumor such as melanoma, head and neck, liver or kidney cancer. The CDR3 region has the DNA TGCGCCAGCAGCGTAGGACTAGCGGGGACCACAGATACGCAGTATTTT. It yields the protein CASSVGLAGTTDTQYF.